This is a list of T cell receptor beta chains from one sample in a study of metastatic and nonmetastatic thyroid tumors. TCRdb reanalyzed the PCR reads via MiXCR. The sample lists about 38,000 clones, less than 60% occurring once. Sequenced: tumor tissue. These receptors originate from a male donor with papillary thyroid cancer or a benign thyroid nodule (not recorded which). Some clones in this sample may be carry-over from other donors' samples. CDR3s include the opening cysteine and the closing phenylalanine or tryptophan. A D gene is named only where the DNA matches it firmly.

>TRBD1|TRBV20-1
CSARDMAGGYNEQFF
>TRBD2|TRBV11-2
CASSTRLAGFGELFF
>-|TRBV11-2
CASSQHRDNGSYTF
>-|TRBV20-1
CSVPDKGSNQPQHF
>-|TRBV20-1
CSARDISSGANVLTF
>-|TRBV5-1
CASSLGTNNEQFF
>-|TRBV19
CASSIEEGNEQFF
>TRBD2|TRBV6-2/TRBV6-3
CASSLAGEADTQYF
>TRBD2|TRBV6-1
CASSPGLAFLWEQFF
>-|TRBV20-1
CSAMAPGRRYEQYF
>-|TRBV19
CASSMLTFGGSYNEQFF
>-|TRBV9
CASSVEGESTDTQYF
>-|TRBV4-1
CASSGGANEQFF
>-|TRBV4-1
CASSQGRAASYEQYF
>TRBD1|TRBV20-1
CSAPGGSGEQFF
>-|TRBV30
CAWSVVPSVQYF
>-|TRBV7-2
CASSLQQNTEAFF
>-|TRBV5-1
CASSFPGGTEAFF
>TRBD2|TRBV6-1
CASIVGGGARDTQYF
>-|TRBV6-1
CASSESVGGPGPYEHYF
>TRBD2|TRBV9
CASSVRTSDTDTQYF
>-|TRBV7-2
CAEGDSSYEQYF
>-|TRBV5-6
CASSFRTSYNEQFF
>-|TRBV7-6
CASSLVPGGWPPQPYEQYF
>-|TRBV5-1
CASSLVAAPPYEQYF
>-|TRBV19
CASSIGAAKDTQYF
>TRBD1|TRBV15
CATSRDRQGVVSQYF
>-|TRBV19
CASTHTQGRTEAFF
>TRBD2|TRBV27
CASSFRLAGVFEQYF
>-|TRBV27
CASRDRNQPQHF
>-|TRBV19
CASRATGSGANVLTF
>-|TRBV9
CASTDLPSGNTIYF
>-|TRBV28
CASSTTQGYGYTF
>TRBD2|TRBV11-2
CASSLLAVYNEQFF
>-|TRBV28
CASSLGPRKAFF
>-|TRBV6-4
CASSDSRDFTGELFF
>-|TRBV11-2
CASLRGNTGELFF